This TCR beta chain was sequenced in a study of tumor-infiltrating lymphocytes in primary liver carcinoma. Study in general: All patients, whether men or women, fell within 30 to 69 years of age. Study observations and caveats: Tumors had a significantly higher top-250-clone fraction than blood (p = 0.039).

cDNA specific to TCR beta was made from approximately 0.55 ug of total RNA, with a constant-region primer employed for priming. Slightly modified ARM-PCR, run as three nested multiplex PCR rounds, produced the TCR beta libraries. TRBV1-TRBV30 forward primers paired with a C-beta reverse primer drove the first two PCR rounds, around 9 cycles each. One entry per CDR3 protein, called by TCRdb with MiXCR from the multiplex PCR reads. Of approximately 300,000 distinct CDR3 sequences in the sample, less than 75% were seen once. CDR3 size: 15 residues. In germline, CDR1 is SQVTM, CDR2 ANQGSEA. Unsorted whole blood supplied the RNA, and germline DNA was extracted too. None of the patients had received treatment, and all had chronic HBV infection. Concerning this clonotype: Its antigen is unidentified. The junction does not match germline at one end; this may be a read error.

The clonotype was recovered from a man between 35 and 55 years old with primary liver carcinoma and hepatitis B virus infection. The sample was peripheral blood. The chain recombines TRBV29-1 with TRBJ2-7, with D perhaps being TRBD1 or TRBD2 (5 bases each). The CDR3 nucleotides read TGCAGTGTTGCCCATGGTTGGGGGATGGGGTACGAGCAGTACTTC. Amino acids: CSVAHGWGMGYEQYF.